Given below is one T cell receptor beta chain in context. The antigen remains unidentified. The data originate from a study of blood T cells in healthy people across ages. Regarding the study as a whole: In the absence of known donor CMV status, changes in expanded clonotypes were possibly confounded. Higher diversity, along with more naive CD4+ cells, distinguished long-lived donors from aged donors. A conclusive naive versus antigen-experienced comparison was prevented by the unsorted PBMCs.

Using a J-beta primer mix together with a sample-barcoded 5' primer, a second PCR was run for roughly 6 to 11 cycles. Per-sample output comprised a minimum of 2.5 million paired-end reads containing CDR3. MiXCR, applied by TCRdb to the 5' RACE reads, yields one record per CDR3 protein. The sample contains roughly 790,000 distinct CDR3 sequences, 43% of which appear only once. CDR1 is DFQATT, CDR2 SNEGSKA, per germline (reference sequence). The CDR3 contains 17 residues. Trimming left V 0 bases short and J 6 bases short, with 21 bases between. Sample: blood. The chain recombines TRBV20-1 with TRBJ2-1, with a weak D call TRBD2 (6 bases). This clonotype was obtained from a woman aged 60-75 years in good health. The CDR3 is CSARDPVRASAGNEQFF. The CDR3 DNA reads TGCAGTGCTAGAGATCCGGTGCGGGCTAGCGCTGGCAATGAGCAGTTCTTC.